This TCR beta chain derives from a study of tumor and adjacent non-tumor tissue in lung cancer. Broader study findings: In normal lung, the top 100 clones were significantly more dominant than in tumor. Higher tumor TCR diversity was associated with shorter survival.

RNA was extracted from bulk tissue without any cell sorting. Between August and November 2014, newly diagnosed, chemotherapy-naive lung cancer patients underwent thoracic surgery in China. A remark on this clonotype: Its antigen is currently unknown. At one of its ends the junction is not consistent with the germline gene, which may arise from a read error.

Germline CDR1 is SGHAT and CDR2 is FQDESV (reference sequence). The CDR3 runs to 14 residues. A modified ARM-PCR protocol with three rounds of nested PCR amplified TCRbeta. TCRdb re-analysed the multiplex PCR reads in MiXCR, keeping a single row per CDR3 protein. The sample includes about 93,000 distinct CDR3 sequences, just over 65% of them seen just once. This receptor was obtained from a man in his fifties or sixties with non-small cell lung cancer. Sample: lung tumor tissue. The chain links TRBV11-1 to TRBJ2-1; no firm D call. CDR3 nucleotides: TGTGCCAACAGCTTAGAGTCTTCCTACAATGAACAGTTCTTC. Translated: CANSLESSYNEQFF.